This TCR beta chain was observed in a study of cytomegalovirus exposure and HLA in healthy donors. Overall study results and limits: Using the classifier, cytomegalovirus status was reportedly diagnosed with high specificity and sensitivity. The study designated 164 TCR beta chains cytomegalovirus-associated. In vitro work confirmed that a few CMV-associated chains recognize CMV antigens.

As concerns this clone: What it recognizes is unknown.

The donors were part of the validation cohort, which consisted of under 150 subjects and was separate from the first cohort of about 670 subjects. Clones were sequenced by immunoSEQ multiplex PCR, and TCRdb holds only the in-frame ones, with some missing. The sample contains more than 80,000 clones, 88% of which appear only once. Sequenced sample: PBMCs. This receptor was taken from a young woman in good health and CMV-seropositive.

CDR3 loop: CASSYRGQRPNEKLFF. Written as DNA, the CDR3 is TGTGCCAGCAGTTATAGGGGGCAGAGGCCTAATGAAAAACTGTTTTTT. The V call is TRBV6-6, the J call TRBJ1-4; TRBD1 matches at 7 bases. The CDR3 runs 16 residues. Per the germline V gene, CDR1 is MNHNY and CDR2 is SVGAGI (reference sequence). Trimming took 3 bases from V and 3 from J; bases not matched to a gene: 7.